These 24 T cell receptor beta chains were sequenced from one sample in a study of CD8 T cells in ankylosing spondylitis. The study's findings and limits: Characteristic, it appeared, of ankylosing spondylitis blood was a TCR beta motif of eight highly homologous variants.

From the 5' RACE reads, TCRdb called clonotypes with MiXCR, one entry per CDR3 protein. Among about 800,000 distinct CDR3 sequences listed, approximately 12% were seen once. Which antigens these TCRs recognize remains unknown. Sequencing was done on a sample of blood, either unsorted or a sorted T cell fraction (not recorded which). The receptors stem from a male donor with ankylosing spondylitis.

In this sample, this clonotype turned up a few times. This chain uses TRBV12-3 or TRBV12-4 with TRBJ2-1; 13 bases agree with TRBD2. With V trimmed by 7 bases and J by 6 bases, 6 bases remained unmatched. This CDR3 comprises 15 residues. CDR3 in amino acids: CASTKLAGGLNEQFF. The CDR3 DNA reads TGTGCCAGCACCAAACTAGCGGGGGGGCTCAATGAGCAGTTCTTC.

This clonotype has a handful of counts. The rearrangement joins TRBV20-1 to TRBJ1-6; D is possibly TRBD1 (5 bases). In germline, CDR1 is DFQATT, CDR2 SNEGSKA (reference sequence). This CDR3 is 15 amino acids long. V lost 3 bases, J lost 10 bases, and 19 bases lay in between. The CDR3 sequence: CSASPDSGLLSPLHF. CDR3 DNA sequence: TGCAGTGCTAGCCCTGATTCGGGGCTTCTGTCACCCCTCCACTTT.

Here the CDR3 DNA reads TGTGCCAGCAGTTGGCAGCGGAGCACAGATACGCAGTATTTT. It codes for CASSWQRSTDTQYF. The chain combines TRBV28 with TRBJ2-3, with D possibly being TRBD2 (5 bases). The germline V gene encodes CDR1 MDHEN and CDR2 SYDVKM. This CDR3 contains 14 residues. The V end lost 4 bases, the J end lost 0 bases, and 8 bases lay between the germline ends.

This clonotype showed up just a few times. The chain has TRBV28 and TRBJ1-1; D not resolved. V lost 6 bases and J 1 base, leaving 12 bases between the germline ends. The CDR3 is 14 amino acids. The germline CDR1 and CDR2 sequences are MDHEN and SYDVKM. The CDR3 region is CASSLRHRNTEAFF. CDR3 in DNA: TGTGCCAGCAGCTTACGACACCGGAACACTGAAGCTTTCTTT.

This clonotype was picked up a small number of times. CDR3 nucleotides: TGTGCCAGCACTAAAGGACAGGGAGGTGGCAATCAGCCCCAGCATTTT. Protein product: CASTKGQGGGNQPQHF. This chain connects TRBV12-3 or TRBV12-4 to TRBJ1-5; 8 bases fit TRBD1. The CDR3 runs to 16 residues. The V and J ends lost 7 bases and 2 bases, in that order; junction bases with no gene match: 10.

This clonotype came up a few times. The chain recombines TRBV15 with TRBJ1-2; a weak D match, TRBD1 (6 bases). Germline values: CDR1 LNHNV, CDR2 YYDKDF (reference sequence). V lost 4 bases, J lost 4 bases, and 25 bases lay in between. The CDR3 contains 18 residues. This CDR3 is CATSILGGLPGTSYGYTF. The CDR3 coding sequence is TGTGCCACCAGCATATTGGGTGGGCTCCCCGGGACATCCTATGGCTACACCTTC.

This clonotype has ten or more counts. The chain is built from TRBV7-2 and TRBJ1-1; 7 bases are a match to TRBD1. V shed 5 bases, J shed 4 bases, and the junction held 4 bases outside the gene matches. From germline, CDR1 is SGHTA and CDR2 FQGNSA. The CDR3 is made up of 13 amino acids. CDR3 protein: CASSDRAGTEAFF. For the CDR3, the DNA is TGTGCCAGCAGCGACAGGGCTGGCACTGAAGCTTTCTTT.

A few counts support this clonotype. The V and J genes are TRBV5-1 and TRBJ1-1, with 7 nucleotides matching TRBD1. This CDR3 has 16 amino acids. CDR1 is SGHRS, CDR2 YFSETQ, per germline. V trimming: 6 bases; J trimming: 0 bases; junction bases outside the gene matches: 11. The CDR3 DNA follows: TGCGCCAGCACGACAGGGATCTTCGGGATGAACACTGAAGCTTTCTTT. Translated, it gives CASTTGIFGMNTEAFF.

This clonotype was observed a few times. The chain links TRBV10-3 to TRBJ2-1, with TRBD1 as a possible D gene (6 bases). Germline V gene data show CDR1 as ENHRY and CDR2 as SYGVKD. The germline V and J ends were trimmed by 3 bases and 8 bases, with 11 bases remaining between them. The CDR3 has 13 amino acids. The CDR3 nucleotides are TGTGCCATCAGTGAATCCAGGGGCCATGAGCAGTTCTTC. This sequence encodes CAISESRGHEQFF.

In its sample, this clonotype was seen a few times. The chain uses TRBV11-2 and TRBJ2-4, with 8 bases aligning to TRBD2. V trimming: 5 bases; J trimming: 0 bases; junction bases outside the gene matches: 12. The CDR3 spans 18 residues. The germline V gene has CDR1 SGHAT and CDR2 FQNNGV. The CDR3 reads CASSAILAAPLAKNIQYF. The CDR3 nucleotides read TGTGCCAGCAGCGCTATACTAGCGGCCCCTCTAGCCAAAAACATTCAGTACTTC. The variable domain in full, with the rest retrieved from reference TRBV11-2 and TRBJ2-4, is EAGVAQSPRYKIIEKRQSVAFWCNPISGHATLYWYQQILGQGPKLLIQFQNNGVVDDSQLPKDRFSAERLKGVDSTLKIQPAKLEDSAVYLCASSAILAAPLAKNIQYFGAGTRLSVL.

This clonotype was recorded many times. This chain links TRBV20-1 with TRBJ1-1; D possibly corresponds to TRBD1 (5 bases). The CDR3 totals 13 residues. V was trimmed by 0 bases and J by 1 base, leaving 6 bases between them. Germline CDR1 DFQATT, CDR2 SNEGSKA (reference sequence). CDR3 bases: TGCAGTGCTAGAGAAACAGGGAACACTGAAGCTTTCTTT. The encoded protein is CSARETGNTEAFF.

CDR3 DNA: TGTGCCTGGAGTTCCCCAGCTGGAAACACCATATATTTT. Protein: CAWSSPAGNTIYF. The chain has TRBV30 and TRBJ1-3; no clear D. Trimming removed 2 bases at V and 2 bases at J, with 7 bases between. This CDR3 is 13 amino acids long. Germline CDR1 reads GTSNPN; CDR2 reads SVGIG (reference sequence).

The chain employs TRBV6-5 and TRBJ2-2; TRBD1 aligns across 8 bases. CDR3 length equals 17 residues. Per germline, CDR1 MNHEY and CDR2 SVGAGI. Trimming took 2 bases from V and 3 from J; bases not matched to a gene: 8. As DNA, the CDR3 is TGTGCCAGCAGTTACACGCAGGGGGCGTTTTACACCGGGGAGCTGTTTTTT. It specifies CASSYTQGAFYTGELFF.

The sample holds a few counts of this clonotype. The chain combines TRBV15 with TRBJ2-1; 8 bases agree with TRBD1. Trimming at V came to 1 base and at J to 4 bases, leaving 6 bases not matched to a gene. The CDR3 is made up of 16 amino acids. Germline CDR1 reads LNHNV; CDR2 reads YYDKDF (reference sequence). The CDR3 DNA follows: TGTGCCACCAGCAGAGTCGGACAGGGCCGATACAATGAGCAGTTCTTC. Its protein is CATSRVGQGRYNEQFF.

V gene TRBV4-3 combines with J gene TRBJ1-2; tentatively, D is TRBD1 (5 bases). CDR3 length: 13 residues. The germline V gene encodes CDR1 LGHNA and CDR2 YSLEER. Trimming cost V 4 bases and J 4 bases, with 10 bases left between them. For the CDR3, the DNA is TGCGCCAGCAGCCGCGGGGCTACCTATGGCTACACCTTC. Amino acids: CASSRGATYGYTF.

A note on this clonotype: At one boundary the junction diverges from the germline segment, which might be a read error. In DNA form, the CDR3 reads TGTGCTAGCAGCGAGCGGGAGGCAGGGTCAAATTCACCCCTCCACTTT. Translating gives CASSEREAGSNSPLHF. The chain carries TRBV7-7 and TRBJ1-6, with a tentative D call TRBD1 (5 bases). The CDR3 spans 16 residues. Germline V gene sequence: CDR1 SSHAT, CDR2 FNYEAQ (reference sequence).

The chain's CDR3 is CASSLAPGFGETQYF. CDR3 nucleotide sequence: TGTGCCAGCAGCTTGGCCCCCGGATTTGGAGAGACCCAGTACTTC. The V and J genes are TRBV5-6 and TRBJ2-5; no firm D call. Trimming removed 0 bases from V and 4 bases from J, with 13 bases in between. Per the germline V gene, CDR1 is SGHDT and CDR2 is YYEEEE. The CDR3 runs to 15 residues.

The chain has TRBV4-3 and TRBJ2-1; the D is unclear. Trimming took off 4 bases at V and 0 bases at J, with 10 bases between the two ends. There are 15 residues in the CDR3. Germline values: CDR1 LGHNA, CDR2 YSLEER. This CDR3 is CASSPRVSSYNEQFF. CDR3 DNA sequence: TGCGCCAGCAGCCCACGAGTGAGCTCCTACAATGAGCAGTTCTTC.

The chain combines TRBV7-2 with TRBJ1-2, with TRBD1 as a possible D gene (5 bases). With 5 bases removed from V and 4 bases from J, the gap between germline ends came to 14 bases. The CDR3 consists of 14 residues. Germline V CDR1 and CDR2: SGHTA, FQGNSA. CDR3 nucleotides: TGTGCCAGCAGCCACGCTCTCGGGGGCTATGGCTACACCTTC. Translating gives CASSHALGGYGYTF.

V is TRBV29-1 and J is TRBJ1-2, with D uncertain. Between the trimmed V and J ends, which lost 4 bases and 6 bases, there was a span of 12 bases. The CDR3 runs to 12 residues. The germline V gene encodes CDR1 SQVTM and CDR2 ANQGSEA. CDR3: CSVGEGMHGYTF. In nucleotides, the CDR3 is TGCAGCGTTGGAGAGGGTATGCATGGCTACACCTTC.

CDR3 amino acids: CSARDSERGVPYNEQFF. The DNA for the CDR3 is TGCAGTGCTAGAGATTCTGAGCGGGGGGTCCCCTACAATGAGCAGTTCTTC. The V gene is TRBV20-1, the J gene TRBJ2-1; 9 bases are shared with TRBD2. V lost 0 bases, J lost 2 bases, and 8 bases stayed unmatched. This CDR3 region has 17 residues. The germline gives CDR1 DFQATT, CDR2 SNEGSKA (reference sequence).

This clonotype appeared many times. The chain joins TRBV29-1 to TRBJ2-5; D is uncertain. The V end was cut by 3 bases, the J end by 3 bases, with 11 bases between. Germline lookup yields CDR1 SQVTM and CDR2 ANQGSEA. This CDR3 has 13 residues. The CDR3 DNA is TGCAGCGTTGACCGGCGTCAGGAAGAGACCCAGTACTTC. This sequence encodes CSVDRRQEETQYF.

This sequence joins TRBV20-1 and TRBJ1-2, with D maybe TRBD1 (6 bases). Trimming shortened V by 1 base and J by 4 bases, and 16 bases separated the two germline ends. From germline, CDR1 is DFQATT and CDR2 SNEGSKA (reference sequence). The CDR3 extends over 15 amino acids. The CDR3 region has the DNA TGCAGTGCTAGAGCACAGGAGGACAGCTTCTATGGCTACACCTTC. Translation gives CSARAQEDSFYGYTF.

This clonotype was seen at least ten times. CDR3 nucleotides: TGCAGTGCTAGAGTACCGGGGGGGGGCTACGAGCAGTACTTC. It encodes CSARVPGGGYEQYF. The gene calls are TRBV20-1 and TRBJ2-7, with 8 bases matching TRBD2. CDR1 DFQATT and CDR2 SNEGSKA come from the germline V gene (reference sequence). The CDR3 has 14 residues. J lost 3 bases, V lost 1 base, and 5 bases had no gene match.